In its sample, the clone carrying this T cell receptor (beta chain) was seen a few times. This specimen belongs to a study of glioma-infiltrating T cells. Trimming stripped 4 bases from V and 1 base from J, with 7 bases between. Germline V gene data show CDR1 as SQVTM and CDR2 as ANQGSEA. CDR3 length: 13 residues. The iRepertoire nested amplicon-rescue multiplex PCR amplified TCR alpha and beta CDR3s from RNA. MiXCR was run by TCRdb on the multiplex PCR reads, yielding one entry per CDR3 protein. The profile shows several thousand distinct CDR3 sequences, 31% of them singletons. Sample: glioma tissue, nonneoplastic brain tissue, or PBMCs (not recorded which). The TCR sequence derives from a human donor with low-grade glioma or glioblastoma, undergoing nonglioma brain surgery, or in good health (not recorded which). V gene TRBV29-1 combines with J gene TRBJ2-2; D might be TRBD1 (5 bases). The CDR3: CSVVRGNTGELFF. In DNA form, the CDR3 reads TGCAGCGTTGTAAGGGGGAACACCGGGGAGCTGTTTTTT.